The rows below give T cell receptor beta chains drawn from one sample of a study of beta chain features in type 1 diabetes. TCRdb keeps only in-frame clones here, not all; method: immunoSEQ multiplex PCR. The sample contains 300,000 to 350,000 clones, around 15% of which appear only once. The sequencing input was central memory CD4+ T cells from blood. These receptor sequences come from a man under 40 in good health. Both conserved end residues are part of each CDR3. The order of the fields is J gene, V gene, clone size, D gene, CDR3 protein, CDR3 DNA. D genes are given only for firm matches. Clone size is not always given. Where it is, it says once, few, many or a class for expanded clones.

TRBJ2-4,TRBV2,few,TRBD1,CASSERGHIQYF,TGTGCCAGCAGTGAAAGGGGGCACATTCAGTACTTC
TRBJ2-3,TRBV30,.,.,CAWSVRRATDTQYF,TGTGCCTGGAGTGTTCGTAGGGCCACAGATACGCAGTATTTT
TRBJ1-2,TRBV19,.,.,CASKIVGYDYGYTF,TGTGCCAGTAAAATTGTGGGGTACGACTATGGCTACACCTTC
TRBJ1-1,TRBV6-1,.,.,CASSVEGATEAFF,TGTGCCAGCAGCGTAGAGGGAGCGACTGAAGCTTTCTTT
TRBJ2-3,TRBV7-9,.,.,CASSLQGRDTQYF,TGTGCCAGCAGCCTACAGGGAAGGGATACGCAGTATTTT
TRBJ2-3,TRBV19,few,TRBD1,CASSIGTDYTDTQYF,TGTGCCAGTAGTATCGGGACAGACTACACAGATACGCAGTATTTT
TRBJ1-4,TRBV5-5,.,.,CASSLVDAKKLFF,TGTGCCAGCAGCTTGGTGGACGCAAAAAAACTGTTTTTT
TRBJ1-4,TRBV18,.,TRBD1,CASSPDRVEEKLFF,TGTGCCAGCTCACCCGACAGGGTGGAAGAAAAACTGTTTTTT
TRBJ1-4,TRBV5-1,.,.,CASSRSGGDEKLFF,TGCGCCAGCAGCCGTAGTGGGGGCGATGAAAAACTGTTTTTT
TRBJ2-2,TRBV7-2,once,.,CASSPGSNTGELFF,TGTGCCAGCAGCCCCGGATCGAACACCGGGGAGCTGTTTTTT
TRBJ1-1,TRBV9,.,.,CASSVGGYGTEAFF,TGTGCCAGCAGCGTAGGGGGTTATGGAACTGAAGCTTTCTTT
TRBJ1-1,TRBV12-5,.,.,CASALQGNTEAFF,TGTGCTAGTGCCCTACAGGGAAACACTGAAGCTTTCTTT
TRBJ1-2,TRBV6-5,.,.,CASSRSGEVGGYTF,TGTGCCAGCAGTCGATCAGGGGAGGTTGGTGGCTACACCTTC
TRBJ2-3,TRBV2,few,.,CASIRVGTTDTQYF,TGTGCCAGCATACGGGTAGGAACCACAGATACGCAGTATTTT